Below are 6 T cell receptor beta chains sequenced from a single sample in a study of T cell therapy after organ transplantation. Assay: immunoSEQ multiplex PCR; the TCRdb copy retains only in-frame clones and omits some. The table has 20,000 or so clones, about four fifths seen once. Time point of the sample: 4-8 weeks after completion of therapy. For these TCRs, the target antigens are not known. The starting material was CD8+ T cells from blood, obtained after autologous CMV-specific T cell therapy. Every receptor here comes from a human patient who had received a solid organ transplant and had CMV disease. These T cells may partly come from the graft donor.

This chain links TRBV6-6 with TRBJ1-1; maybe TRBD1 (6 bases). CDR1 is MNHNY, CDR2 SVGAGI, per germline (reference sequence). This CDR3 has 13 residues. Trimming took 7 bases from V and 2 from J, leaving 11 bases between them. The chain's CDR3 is CASKPGHNTEAFF. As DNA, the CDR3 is TGTGCCAGCAAACCGGGACATAACACTGAAGCTTTCTTT.

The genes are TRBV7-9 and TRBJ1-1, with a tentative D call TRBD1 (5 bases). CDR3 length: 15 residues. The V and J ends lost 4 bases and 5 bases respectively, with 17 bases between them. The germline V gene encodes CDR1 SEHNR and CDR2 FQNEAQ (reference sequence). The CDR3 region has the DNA TGTGCCAGCAGCTACCCTCCAGGGACGCGGACTGAAGCTTTCTTT. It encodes CASSYPPGTRTEAFF.

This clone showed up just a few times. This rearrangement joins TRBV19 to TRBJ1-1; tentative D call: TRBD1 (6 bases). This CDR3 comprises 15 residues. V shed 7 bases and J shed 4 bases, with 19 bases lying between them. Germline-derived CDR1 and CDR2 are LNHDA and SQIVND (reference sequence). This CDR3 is CASTPVRGAPTEAFF. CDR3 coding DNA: TGTGCCAGTACCCCGGTTCGGGGGGCACCCACTGAAGCTTTCTTT.

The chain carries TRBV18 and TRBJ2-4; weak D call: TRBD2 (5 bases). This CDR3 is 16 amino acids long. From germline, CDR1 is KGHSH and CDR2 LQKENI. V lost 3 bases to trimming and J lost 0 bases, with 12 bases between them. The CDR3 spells CASSPPKGVAKNIQYF. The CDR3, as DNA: TGTGCCAGCTCACCCCCGAAGGGAGTAGCCAAAAACATTCAGTACTTC.

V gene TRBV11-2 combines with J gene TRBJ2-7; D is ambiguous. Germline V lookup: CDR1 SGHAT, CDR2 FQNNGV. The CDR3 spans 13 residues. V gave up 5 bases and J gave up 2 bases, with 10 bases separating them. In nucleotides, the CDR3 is TGTGCCAGCAGCCTTGAAACCGCCTACGAGCAGTACTTC. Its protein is CASSLETAYEQYF.

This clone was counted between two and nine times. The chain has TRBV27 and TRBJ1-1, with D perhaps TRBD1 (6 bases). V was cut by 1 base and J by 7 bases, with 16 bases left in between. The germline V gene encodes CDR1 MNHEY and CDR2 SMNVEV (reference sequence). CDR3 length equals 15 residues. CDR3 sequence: CASSLFSSQGGEAFF. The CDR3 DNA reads TGTGCCAGCAGTTTATTCTCTTCACAGGGCGGTGAAGCTTTCTTT.